This T cell receptor beta chain was recorded in a study of radiotherapy plus CTLA-4 blockade in lung cancer. A note on this clone: The antigen remains unidentified.

The study's findings and limits: Expansion of tumor-derived TCR clones was observed in blood after radiotherapy plus ipilimumab.

Chemo-refractory metastatic non-small-cell lung cancer patients underwent focal radiation alongside CTLA-4 blockade with ipilimumab. Trimming removed 4 bases from V and 4 bases from J, with 4 bases in between. Germline CDR1 MRHNA, CDR2 SNTAGT. The CDR3 is made up of 11 amino acids. Some clones are missing from TCRdb's copy, which holds only in-frame ones; the method was immunoSEQ multiplex PCR. The repertoire consists of about 39,000 clones, with 75% to 80% occurring once and the leading ten covering 23%. Sequencing was performed on peripheral blood, taken from a patient treated with radiotherapy plus ipilimumab. This TCR derives from a human donor with non-small cell lung cancer that progressed on radiotherapy plus ipilimumab. The chain carries TRBV6-4 and TRBJ1-2; no reliable D call. CDR3 in DNA: TGTGCCAGCAGTGCGGGCTATGGCTACACCTTC. It codes for CASSAGYGYTF.